This is a list of T cell receptor beta chains from one sample in a study of shared clonotypes between healthy human individuals. Produced via immunoSEQ multiplex PCR; TCRdb's table is partial and in-frame only. The data show about 2.3 million clones, 85% to 95% seen once. Sequencing was carried out using naive CD4+ T cells from PBMCs. These receptors originate from a man younger than 35 in good health. Some clones in this sample may be carry-over from other donors' samples. CDR3s include the opening cysteine and the closing phenylalanine or tryptophan. The D gene is left open where the match is weak.

TRBV7-2,TRBJ2-7,TRBD2,CASSLGGLVHEQYF,TGTGCCAGCAGCTTAGGAGGACTAGTCCACGAGCAGTACTTC
TRBV7-2,TRBJ2-2,.,CASSPRAKPGLTTGELFF,TGTGCCAGCAGCCCTAGGGCGAAACCGGGACTTACTACCGGGGAGCTGTTTTTT
TRBV9,TRBJ2-1,TRBD1,CASSPSSGTGFYNEQFF,TGTGCCAGCAGCCCTAGCTCCGGGACAGGGTTCTACAATGAGCAGTTCTTC
TRBV5-1,TRBJ1-1,.,CASSDPRAGGTEAFF,TGCGCCAGCAGCGACCCTCGGGCAGGAGGGACTGAAGCTTTCTTT
TRBV29-1,TRBJ1-1,.,CSVEDDRTGTFF,TGCAGCGTTGAAGATGATAGGACGGGAACTTTCTTT
TRBV6-6,TRBJ2-3,.,CASSENTDTQYF,TGTGCCAGCAGTGAGAACACAGATACGCAGTATTTT
TRBV19,TRBJ2-1,TRBD2,CASSSLAGLDEQFF,TGTGCCAGTAGTAGCCTAGCGGGACTCGATGAGCAGTTCTTC
TRBV30,TRBJ1-1,.,CAWSPVFDTEAFF,TGTGCCTGGAGTCCGGTTTTTGACACTGAAGCTTTCTTT
TRBV6-1,TRBJ1-1,TRBD1,CASIGPGGDSFEAFF,TGTGCCAGCATCGGACCCGGAGGGGACAGCTTTGAAGCTTTCTTT
TRBV9,TRBJ2-5,.,CASSPQAPGGETQYF,TGTGCCAGCAGCCCCCAAGCCCCAGGAGGAGAGACCCAGTACTTC
TRBV28,TRBJ2-6,.,CASSLGRIYSGANVLTF,TGTGCCAGCAGTTTGGGTCGGATATACTCTGGGGCCAACGTCCTGACTTTC